This entry lists 20 T cell receptor beta chains sequenced from one sample in a study of CD8 T cells in ankylosing spondylitis. Their antigen targets remain unknown. TCRdb itself ran the 5' RACE reads through MiXCR, one entry per CDR3 protein. The data show more than 250,000 distinct CDR3 sequences, under 8.5% seen once. Findings of the study overall: For ankylosing spondylitis blood, a TCR beta motif of several highly homologous variants appeared characteristic.

The sample taken for sequencing was blood, either unsorted or a sorted T cell fraction (not recorded which). These receptors were collected from a male donor with ankylosing spondylitis.

V and J are TRBV7-9 and TRBJ2-2; the match to TRBD2 covers 11 bases. Unmatched junction bases numbered 5, after V lost 5 bases and J lost 6 bases. This CDR3 contains 15 residues. Germline CDR1 SEHNR, CDR2 FQNEAQ (reference sequence). CDR3 loop: CASSDLGLAAGELFF. The CDR3 bases are TGTGCCAGCAGCGACTTGGGACTAGCGGCCGGGGAGCTGTTTTTT.

This clonotype has just a few counts. A read error may produce the germline difference seen at one junction end. The chain employs TRBV27 and TRBJ1-1, with TRBD1 matching over 12 bases. This CDR3 comprises 15 residues. Germline CDR1 and CDR2: MNHEY and SMNVEV (reference sequence). The CDR3 loop is CASSFRDRGPLMRIF. The CDR3 DNA follows: TGTGCCAGCAGTTTTCGGGACAGGGGGCCCCTTATGCGGATCTTT.

This clonotype was observed a handful of times. This chain links TRBV5-1 with TRBJ2-5; 9 nucleotides line up with TRBD2. Germline CDR1 SGHRS, CDR2 YFSETQ. V was pared by 3 bases and J by 4 bases, with 4 bases of the junction left unmatched. There are 14 residues in the CDR3. This CDR3 reads CASSSGGLAETQYF. CDR3 DNA sequence: TGCGCCAGCAGCTCGGGGGGACTAGCAGAGACCCAGTACTTC.

This clonotype showed up just a few times. V usage is TRBV7-9 and J usage is TRBJ1-4; 8 positions agree with TRBD1. J was trimmed by 7 bases and V by 2 bases; bases with no gene match: 6. Per the germline V gene, CDR1 is SEHNR and CDR2 is FQNEAQ (reference sequence). The length of the CDR3 is 15 residues. CDR3 sequence (DNA): TGTGCCAGCAGCTTATTACGGACAGGGATTGAAAAACTGTTTTTT. Translation: CASSLLRTGIEKLFF.

This clonotype was seen more than once but under ten times. A much more abundant neighbour one base away suggests this may be a read error. The chain links TRBV11-2 to TRBJ1-1, with no clear D. Per the germline V gene, CDR1 is SGHAT and CDR2 is FQNNGV. V was shortened by 4 bases and J by 0 bases, with 6 bases between the two germline ends. The CDR3 sequence is 13 residues long. The CDR3 loop reads CASSSEMNTEAFF. In DNA form, the CDR3 reads TGTGCCAGCAGCTCAGAGATGAACACTGAAGCTTTCTTT. Full variable domain (missing parts from reference TRBV11-2 and TRBJ1-1): EAGVAQSPRYKIIEKRQSVAFWCNPISGHATLYWYQQILGQGPKLLIQFQNNGVVDDSQLPKDRFSAERLKGVDSTLKIQPAKLEDSAVYLCASSSEMNTEAFFGQGTRLTVV.

In this sample, this clonotype turned up a few times. The chain has TRBV18 and TRBJ2-1, with 10 bases fitting TRBD1. V shed 6 bases, J shed 4 bases, and the junction held 6 bases outside the gene matches. This CDR3 spans 15 amino acids. Looked up from germline, CDR1 is KGHSH and CDR2 is LQKENI. The CDR3 here is CASSLGQGMYNEQFF. Here the CDR3 DNA reads TGTGCCAGCTCGCTGGGACAGGGGATGTACAATGAGCAGTTCTTC. The entire variable domain, with the rest obtained from reference TRBV18 and TRBJ2-1, is as follows: NAGVMQNPRHLVRRRGQEARLRCSPMKGHSHVYWYRQLPEEGLKFMVYLQKENIIDESGMPKERFSAEFPKEGPSILRIQQVVRGDSAAYFCASSLGQGMYNEQFFGPGTRLTVL.

The chain links TRBV29-1 to TRBJ2-3; D is perhaps TRBD1 (5 bases). The CDR3 spans 13 residues. Trimming left V 5 bases short and J 4 bases short, with 13 bases between. CDR1 is SQVTM and CDR2 is ANQGSEA in the germline V gene. The CDR3 is CSVPGILPDTQYF. DNA for the CDR3: TGCAGCGTTCCAGGGATTTTGCCAGATACGCAGTATTTT.

This clonotype has at least ten counts. The chain employs TRBV14 and TRBJ2-2; no clear D. The CDR3 covers 15 residues. CDR1 and CDR2 (germline): SGHDN, FVKESK. The germline V and J ends were trimmed by 0 bases and 3 bases, with 8 bases remaining between them. The CDR3 region is CASSQEGTDTGELFF. DNA for the CDR3: TGTGCCAGCAGCCAAGAAGGAACCGACACCGGGGAGCTGTTTTTT.

In its sample, this clonotype was seen a few times. This chain connects TRBV28 to TRBJ1-1, with D unclear. CDR1 and CDR2 (germline): MDHEN, SYDVKM. The CDR3 extends over 15 amino acids. V shed 2 bases and J shed 1 base, with 11 bases lying between them. CDR3 bases: TGTGCCAGCAGTTTACATGGCGCGGAGAACACTGAAGCTTTCTTT. Translation gives CASSLHGAENTEAFF.

The sample holds many counts of this clonotype. At one boundary the junction diverges from the germline segment, which might be a read error. The rearrangement joins TRBV12-3 or TRBV12-4 to TRBJ2-4; no reliable D call. The CDR3 extends over 14 amino acids. CDR3 DNA sequence: TGTGCCAGCAGCTCCACCTTAGGGAAAACCATTCAGTACTTC. Protein sequence: CASSSTLGKTIQYF.

This clonotype has a count of ten or more. J is TRBJ2-1 and V is TRBV20-1; D gene unclear. From germline, CDR1 is DFQATT and CDR2 SNEGSKA (reference sequence). The CDR3 has 11 residues. V was pared by 5 bases and J by 3 bases, with 5 bases between. CDR3 sequence (DNA): TGCAGTGCTGCCTTCTACAATGAGCAGTTCTTC. This gives the protein CSAAFYNEQFF.

V is TRBV11-2 and J is TRBJ2-7, with no clear D. The germline CDR1 and CDR2 sequences are SGHAT and FQNNGV. V was pared by 1 base and J by 6 bases, with 7 bases between. The CDR3 covers 12 residues. The chain's CDR3 is CASSLVRFEQYF. The CDR3 DNA reads TGTGCCAGCAGCTTAGTTCGGTTCGAGCAGTACTTC.

V is TRBV5-1 and J is TRBJ2-7; possible D gene TRBD1, 6 bases. V lost 0 bases, J lost 6 bases, and 16 bases lay in between. Germline lookup yields CDR1 SGHRS and CDR2 YFSETQ. The CDR3 spans 15 residues. This chain's CDR3 is CASSLASGDPREQYF. The CDR3 DNA reads TGCGCCAGCAGCTTGGCGTCAGGGGACCCCCGCGAGCAGTACTTC.

The CDR3 loop reads CASSLQGSDSPLHF. The CDR3 region has the DNA TGTGCCAGCAGCTTACAGGGAAGCGATTCACCCCTCCACTTT. J is TRBJ1-6 and V is TRBV7-9, with a tentative D call TRBD1 (5 bases). With 2 bases removed from V and 8 bases from J, the gap between germline ends came to 10 bases. In germline, CDR1 is SEHNR, CDR2 FQNEAQ (reference sequence). The CDR3 totals 14 residues.

This clonotype was detected ten times or more. The V call is TRBV7-9, the J call TRBJ1-6, with D tentatively TRBD1 (6 bases). The V and J ends lost 1 base and 10 bases respectively, with 11 bases between them. The CDR3 totals 14 residues. Germline V gene lookup returns CDR1 SEHNR and CDR2 FQNEAQ (reference sequence). The CDR3 region has the DNA TGTGCCAGCAGCTTAGGGGGGACATCCTCACCCCTCCACTTT. It yields the protein CASSLGGTSSPLHF.

The genes are TRBV18 and TRBJ2-7; D gene ambiguous. Germline assignment: CDR1 KGHSH and CDR2 LQKENI. V lost 3 bases and J lost 0, with 12 bases in between. This CDR3 contains 15 residues. CDR3: CASSPGPGSSYEQYF. For the CDR3, the DNA is TGTGCCAGCTCACCCGGTCCGGGTAGCTCCTACGAGCAGTACTTC.

The gene calls are TRBV6-5 and TRBJ2-7; D unresolved. The V gene lost 0 bases and the J gene lost 3 bases, with 9 bases spanning the gap. The CDR3 is made up of 14 amino acids. Germline assignment: CDR1 MNHEY and CDR2 SVGAGI. This CDR3 reads CASSYSIGYYEQYF. Here the CDR3 DNA reads TGTGCCAGCAGTTACTCGATAGGCTACTACGAGCAGTACTTC.

This clonotype was detected only a few times. V and J are TRBV6-4 and TRBJ2-1; D is ambiguous. The V and J ends lost 5 bases and 10 bases respectively, with 6 bases between them. The length of the CDR3 is 10 residues. Germline CDR1 is MRHNA and CDR2 is SNTAGT. CDR3 protein: CASSMEEQFF. CDR3 sequence (DNA): TGTGCCAGCAGTATGGAAGAGCAGTTCTTC.

This clonotype was found a few times. The chain carries TRBV28 and TRBJ2-3; D may match TRBD1 or TRBD2 (5 bases each). Deletions cut 5 bases from V and 9 bases from J, with 27 bases between. CDR1 and CDR2 from the germline V gene are MDHEN and SYDVKM. This CDR3 comprises 17 residues. CDR3 protein: CASSTFRDGGPGETQYF. Written as DNA, the CDR3 is TGTGCCAGCAGTACCTTCCGGGACGGCGGACCGGGCGAGACGCAGTATTTT.

This clonotype was detected a few times. This chain joins TRBV7-2 and TRBJ2-2; maybe TRBD2 (6 bases). In germline, CDR1 is SGHTA, CDR2 FQGNSA. This CDR3 spans 15 amino acids. V shed 5 bases and J shed 3 bases, with 13 bases lying between them. The CDR3 nucleotides are TGTGCCAGCAGCCTCGAGTGGGGGGACACCGGGGAGCTGTTTTTT. Its protein product is CASSLEWGDTGELFF.